The clone carrying this T cell receptor beta chain was seen at least ten times. What it recognizes is unknown. This could be a read error, since a much larger clone is one nucleotide away. These data come from a study of breast tumors, draining lymph nodes, adjacent tissues. Each CDR3 protein is one row after TCRdb ran MiXCR on the multiplex PCR reads. In the table there are under 15,000 distinct CDR3 sequences, roughly 62% of which are singletons. Study-level results: The lymph node origin of tumor T cells was framed as consistent with a hypothesis, not demonstrated. Tumor TCR diversity was below lymph nodes but above nontumor tissue.

The J segment lost 9 bases and the V segment lost 4 bases, leaving 15 bases of the junction unmatched. The germline gives CDR1 SGHTA, CDR2 FQGNSA. There are 17 residues in the CDR3. Specimen: tumor-adjacent breast tissue. The sequence was obtained from a female donor with breast cancer. Some clones in this sample may be carry-over from other donors' samples. The chain uses TRBV7-2 and TRBJ2-1, with TRBD2 identical over 10 bases. This CDR3 is CASSSPSPAGGPSEQFF. The CDR3 DNA reads TGTGCCAGCAGCTCGCCGTCACCAGCGGGGGGGCCTTCTGAGCAGTTCTTC. The full variable domain, completed using reference TRBV7-2 and TRBJ2-1, is GAGVSQSPSNKVTEKGKDVELRCDPISGHTALYWYRQSLGQGLEFLIYFQGNSAPDKSGLPSDRFSAERTGGSVSTLTIQRTQQEDSAVYLCASSSPSPAGGPSEQFFGPGTRLTVL.